The 20 T cell receptor beta chains below come from one sample, sequenced in a study of shared clonotypes between healthy human individuals. Profiled with immunoSEQ multiplex PCR; TCRdb holds only in-frame clones, not every one. The sample lists nearly 600,000 clones, roughly 95% seen once, with around 0.097% in the top ten. CD8 cells classed as naive were CD45RO-negative and positively selected for CCR7, excluding terminally differentiated effector memory CD45RA+ cells. Sequenced input: naive CD8+ T cells sorted from blood. These receptors were obtained from a woman aged 25 to 45 in good health.

V gene TRBV5-6 combines with J gene TRBJ1-1; tentatively, D is TRBD1 (6 bases). The CDR3 spans 12 residues. Deletions cut 4 bases from V and 7 bases from J, with 11 bases between. The germline gives CDR1 SGHDT, CDR2 YYEEEE. CDR3 protein: CASSPGQLEAFF. The CDR3 nucleotides are TGTGCCAGCAGCCCCGGACAGCTTGAAGCTTTCTTT.

The CDR3 region is CASSIRFVGYEQYF. CDR3 sequence (DNA): TGTGCCAGCAGCATCCGTTTCGTCGGCTACGAGCAGTACTTC. This chain links TRBV5-5 with TRBJ2-7; no reliable D call. V lost 4 bases, J lost 3 bases, and 14 bases lay in between. This CDR3 is built from 14 residues. CDR1 and CDR2 (germline): SGHKS, YYEKEE (reference sequence).

The gene calls are TRBV5-6 and TRBJ2-7; 14 bases fit TRBD2. This CDR3 comprises 17 residues. Germline assignment: CDR1 SGHDT and CDR2 YYEEEE. V lost 4 bases and J lost 2; bases outside the gene matches: 8. The CDR3 region is CASSHPGLAGEAYEQYF. The CDR3 nucleotides read TGTGCCAGCAGCCACCCGGGACTAGCGGGAGAGGCCTACGAGCAGTACTTC.

The chain is built from TRBV27 and TRBJ2-1; the match to TRBD1 covers 7 bases. The ends lost 3 bases at V and 5 bases at J; junction bases unmatched: 4. The CDR3 covers 14 residues. CDR1 is MNHEY and CDR2 is SMNVEV in the germline V gene (reference sequence). CDR3: CASSFSDRDNEQFF. DNA of the CDR3: TGTGCCAGCAGTTTCTCCGACAGGGACAATGAGCAGTTCTTC.

This sequence joins TRBV27 and TRBJ2-7, with 8 bases that match TRBD2. The CDR3 length is 14 residues. The J segment lost 1 base and the V segment lost 5 bases, leaving 4 bases of the junction unmatched. The V gene's germline CDR1 is MNHEY and CDR2 SMNVEV (reference sequence). The CDR3 DNA reads TGTGCCAGCAGTGCAGCGGGAGCGTCCTACGAGCAGTACTTC. It yields the protein CASSAAGASYEQYF.

The chain recombines TRBV2 with TRBJ2-7, with 9 positions matching TRBD2. In germline, CDR1 is SNHLY, CDR2 FYNNEI. The ends lost 1 base at V and 6 bases at J; junction bases unmatched: 4. The CDR3 has 14 amino acids. As DNA, the CDR3 is TGTGCCAGCAGTGAAGGGTCTAGCGGGACCGAGCAGTACTTC. Its translation: CASSEGSSGTEQYF.

With regard to this clone: Other nucleotide sequences in the sample specify the same CDR3. The chain links TRBV28 to TRBJ2-1; a weak D match, TRBD2 (5 bases). CDR1 is MDHEN, CDR2 SYDVKM, per germline. Deletions cut 4 bases from V and 1 base from J, with 8 bases between. The CDR3 spans 14 residues. CDR3 bases: TGTGCCAGCAGTTCGAGGGAATCCTACAATGAGCAGTTCTTC. Amino acids: CASSSRESYNEQFF.

The J gene is TRBJ2-7, the V gene TRBV5-8; 8 nucleotides match TRBD1. J gave up 5 bases and V 0 bases, and 4 bases lay outside the gene matches. Germline V lookup: CDR1 SGHTS, CDR2 YDEGEE. CDR3 size: 14 residues. CDR3 bases: TGTGCCAGCAGCTTGGGACAGGGGATCCACGAGCAGTACTTC. This codes for CASSLGQGIHEQYF.

The gene calls are TRBV19 and TRBJ1-4; D is perhaps TRBD1 (5 bases). Germline V gene data show CDR1 as LNHDA and CDR2 as SQIVND (reference sequence). The CDR3 length is 16 residues. Deletions cut 5 bases from V and 0 bases from J, with 13 bases between. DNA of the CDR3: TGTGCCAGTAGTTCCGAGGGACCCGCAACTAATGAAAAACTGTTTTTT. Translation gives CASSSEGPATNEKLFF. Using reference TRBV19 and TRBJ1-4 for the parts outside the CDR3, the full variable domain is DGGITQSPKYLFRKEGQNVTLSCEQNLNHDAMYWYRQDPGQGLRLIYYSQIVNDFQKGDIAEGYSVSREKKESFPLTVTSAQKNPTAFYLCASSSEGPATNEKLFFGSGTQLSVL.

V usage is TRBV15 and J usage is TRBJ1-1, with D hard to call. V lost 1 base, J lost 0 bases, and 9 bases lay in between. The CDR3 has 15 residues. Germline assignment: CDR1 LNHNV and CDR2 YYDKDF (reference sequence). The CDR3 region has the DNA TGTGCCACCAGCAGAGTCACCTGGATGAACACTGAAGCTTTCTTT. Protein: CATSRVTWMNTEAFF.

This chain joins TRBV9 and TRBJ2-1; either TRBD1 or TRBD2 may fit D (5 bases each). V was pared by 0 bases and J by 3 bases, with 10 bases between. The CDR3 has 15 residues. Germline CDR1 SGDLS, CDR2 YYNGEE. For the CDR3, the DNA is TGTGCCAGCAGCGTAGGTGGGGGAATCTACAATGAGCAGTTCTTC. It codes for CASSVGGGIYNEQFF.

The CDR3 DNA reads TGTGCCAGCAGCTCAAAAGGGGGTCGTAACACCGGGGAGCTGTTTTTT. Protein sequence: CASSSKGGRNTGELFF. The rearrangement uses TRBV7-8 and TRBJ2-2; D is perhaps TRBD1 (6 bases). The CDR3 runs to 16 residues. V lost 4 bases and J 2 bases, leaving 14 bases between the germline ends. Germline lookup yields CDR1 SGHVS and CDR2 FQNEAQ.

Comment on this clone: The same CDR3 also results from other DNA sequences found in this sample. The CDR3 bases are TGTGCCAGCTCACCACCGAGGTCCTACGAGCAGTACTTC. This gives the protein CASSPPRSYEQYF. The chain is built from TRBV18 and TRBJ2-7; D not resolved. With 0 bases removed from V and 1 base from J, the gap between germline ends came to 4 bases. Germline CDR1 reads KGHSH; CDR2 reads LQKENI. The CDR3 spans 13 residues.

The chain joins TRBV5-6 to TRBJ2-7; D is uncertain. Germline-derived CDR1 and CDR2 are SGHDT and YYEEEE. V was pared by 6 bases and J by 2 bases, with 15 bases between. The CDR3 has 14 residues. The CDR3 sequence is CASKNFGVPYEQYF. CDR3 DNA: TGTGCCAGCAAAAACTTTGGCGTCCCCTACGAGCAGTACTTC. The full variable domain, rest sourced from reference TRBV5-6 and TRBJ2-7, is DAGVTQSPTHLIKTRGQQVTLRCSPKSGHDTVSWYQQALGQGPQFIFQYYEEEERQRGNFPDRFSGHQFPNYSSELNVNALLLGDSALYLCASKNFGVPYEQYFGPGTRLTVT.

The rearrangement uses TRBV11-3 and TRBJ1-4; no definite D call. CDR1 is SGHNT, CDR2 YENEEA, per germline. There are 13 residues in the CDR3. V lost 3 bases and J lost 5, with 7 bases in between. The CDR3 here is CASSFFRNEKLFF. The CDR3 nucleotides read TGTGCCAGCAGCTTCTTCCGGAATGAAAAACTGTTTTTT.

V usage is TRBV9 and J usage is TRBJ1-2, with D possibly matching TRBD1 (6 bases). Per germline, CDR1 SGDLS and CDR2 YYNGEE. The CDR3 contains 20 residues. V was pared by 1 base and J by 8 bases, with 33 bases between. CDR3 sequence: CASSVNLEAQGSGPKEGYTF. The CDR3 DNA reads as TGTGCCAGCAGCGTAAATCTCGAGGCCCAGGGGTCCGGGCCCAAGGAGGGCTACACCTTC.

In nucleotides, the CDR3 is TGTGCCAGCAGTACCACCCTGCGGGCCTCCTACAATGAGCAGTTCTTC. Translation gives CASSTTLRASYNEQFF. The chain combines TRBV27 with TRBJ2-1; possible D gene TRBD2, 5 bases. CDR1 MNHEY and CDR2 SMNVEV come from the germline V gene (reference sequence). The CDR3 runs 16 residues. The V end lost 5 bases, the J end lost 0 bases, and 14 bases lay between the germline ends.

The gene calls are TRBV27 and TRBJ2-7; D may be TRBD1 (6 bases). This CDR3 comprises 17 residues. The germline V gene has CDR1 MNHEY and CDR2 SMNVEV (reference sequence). V was shortened by 0 bases and J by 0 bases, with 15 bases between the two germline ends. The CDR3 nucleotides are TGTGCCAGCAGTTTATCCCATGGTACAGGGACCTCCTACGAGCAGTACTTC. Translating it yields CASSLSHGTGTSYEQYF.

V usage is TRBV4-1 and J usage is TRBJ2-1; 12 bases align to TRBD2. This CDR3 is 17 amino acids long. After removal of 1 base from V and 1 base from J, the junction contained 2 bases not matched to a gene. The germline CDR1 and CDR2 sequences are MGHRA and YSYEKL. CDR3 DNA sequence: TGCGCCAGCAGCCAAGTGACTAGCGGGAGATCCTACAATGAGCAGTTCTTC. Translated: CASSQVTSGRSYNEQFF.

The chain links TRBV7-6 to TRBJ2-1, with D perhaps assigned TRBD1 or TRBD2 (7 bases each). The V gene lost 1 base and the J gene lost 4 bases, with 14 bases spanning the gap. The CDR3 runs to 16 residues. Germline V gene sequence: CDR1 SGHVS, CDR2 FNYEAQ. CDR3 amino acids: CASSLVGGGGYNEQFF. The CDR3 region has the DNA TGTGCCAGCAGCTTAGTAGGGGGCGGGGGTTACAATGAGCAGTTCTTC.